These 28 T cell receptor beta chains were sequenced from one sample in a study of cytomegalovirus exposure and HLA in healthy donors. 60 Vbeta and 13 Jbeta primers were used in PCR. Clones were sequenced by immunoSEQ multiplex PCR, and TCRdb holds only the in-frame ones, with some missing. The sample lists 150,000 to 200,000 clones, under 80% occurring once. The specimen sequenced was PBMCs. The source of these receptors is a man aged 40-49 years in good health and CMV-seronegative.

This clone came up a few times. This chain links TRBV7-2 with TRBJ1-6; 9 positions agree with TRBD1. V was pared by 4 bases and J by 0 bases, with 7 bases of the junction left unmatched. The CDR3 is 18 residues long. The germline CDR1 and CDR2 sequences are SGHTA and FQGNSA. This chain's CDR3 is CASSSPDRGVSYNSPLHF. In DNA form, the CDR3 reads TGTGCCAGCAGCTCTCCGGACAGGGGAGTCTCCTATAATTCACCCCTCCACTTT. The full variable domain, completed using reference TRBV7-2 and TRBJ1-6, is GAGVSQSPSNKVTEKGKDVELRCDPISGHTALYWYRQSLGQGLEFLIYFQGNSAPDKSGLPSDRFSAERTGGSVSTLTIQRTQQEDSAVYLCASSSPDRGVSYNSPLHFGNGTRLTVT.

As regards this clone: Compared with germline, one end of the junction differs, possibly owing to a read error. This chain joins TRBV9 and TRBJ2-1; no firm D call. The CDR3 sequence is 12 residues long. Germline CDR1 reads SGDLS; CDR2 reads YYNGEE. This CDR3 reads CVSSPPGWEQFF. In nucleotides, the CDR3 is TGTGTCAGCAGCCCCCCCGGGTGGGAGCAGTTCTTC.

This clone has a handful of counts. This sequence joins TRBV29-1 and TRBJ2-1; TRBD2 matches at 7 bases. This CDR3 comprises 13 residues. The germline V gene encodes CDR1 SQVTM and CDR2 ANQGSEA. Unmatched junction bases numbered 3, after V lost 0 bases and J lost 7 bases. CDR3 loop: CSVEERGGNEQFF. DNA of the CDR3: TGCAGCGTTGAAGAAAGGGGAGGGAATGAGCAGTTCTTC.

The chain joins TRBV27 to TRBJ2-1; TRBD1 matches at 7 bases. With V trimmed by 6 bases and J by 6 bases, 8 bases remained unmatched. Germline CDR1 reads MNHEY; CDR2 reads SMNVEV (reference sequence). This CDR3 has 14 amino acids. CDR3 region: CASRTRTGLNEQFF. The DNA for the CDR3 is TGTGCCAGCAGGACCAGGACAGGCCTCAATGAGCAGTTCTTC.

The V and J genes are TRBV5-1 and TRBJ2-7; 8 nucleotides match TRBD2. CDR3 length: 13 amino acids. From germline, CDR1 is SGHRS and CDR2 YFSETQ. V was pared by 5 bases and J by 1 base, with 2 bases of the junction left unmatched. In nucleotides, the CDR3 is TGCGCCAGCAGTCGGGGGGGGTCCTACGAGCAGTACTTC. Protein sequence: CASSRGGSYEQYF.

This chain joins TRBV27 and TRBJ2-7; TRBD1 matches at 7 bases. The germline V gene has CDR1 MNHEY and CDR2 SMNVEV (reference sequence). The CDR3 is 14 residues long. The junction had 4 bases not matched to a gene; V was cut back by 3 bases and J by 2 bases. For the CDR3, the DNA is TGTGCCAGCAGTTTTAGTGGGACAGCCTACGAGCAGTACTTC. Translation gives CASSFSGTAYEQYF.

The chain recombines TRBV7-9 with TRBJ2-7, with 8 bases identical to TRBD1. V lost 1 base, J lost 7 bases, and 9 bases stayed unmatched. Germline assignment: CDR1 SEHNR and CDR2 FQNEAQ (reference sequence). This CDR3 is 15 amino acids long. The CDR3, as DNA: TGTGCCAGCAGCTTAGAGGGTGCAGGGGGCCTGGAGCAGTACTTC. Encoded protein: CASSLEGAGGLEQYF.

The chain links TRBV18 to TRBJ2-2, with 14 bases lining up with TRBD2. The V gene's germline CDR1 is KGHSH and CDR2 LQKENI. This CDR3 comprises 17 residues. V gave up 3 bases and J gave up 5 bases; unmatched junction bases: 5. CDR3: CASSPSGTSGRTGELFF. The CDR3 DNA sequence: TGTGCCAGCTCACCCTCCGGGACTAGCGGGAGAACCGGGGAGCTGTTTTTT.

This clone has a handful of counts. This chain connects TRBV19 to TRBJ1-1; D ambiguous. V was pared by 3 bases and J by 2 bases, with 7 bases between. Germline V gene data show CDR1 as LNHDA and CDR2 as SQIVND (reference sequence). The CDR3 runs 13 residues. CDR3 nucleotide sequence: TGTGCCAGTAGTATGTACAAAAACACTGAAGCTTTCTTT. Its protein product is CASSMYKNTEAFF. Full variable domain (rest looked up from reference TRBV19 and TRBJ1-1): DGGITQSPKYLFRKEGQNVTLSCEQNLNHDAMYWYRQDPGQGLRLIYYSQIVNDFQKGDIAEGYSVSREKKESFPLTVTSAQKNPTAFYLCASSMYKNTEAFFGQGTRLTVV.

V and J are TRBV5-1 and TRBJ2-7; D unclear. The CDR3 is made up of 15 amino acids. Trimming took 0 bases from V and 0 from J, leaving 10 bases between them. Germline V gene lookup returns CDR1 SGHRS and CDR2 YFSETQ. The CDR3 DNA reads as TGCGCCAGCAGCTTGGACTTGCCGAACTCCTACGAGCAGTACTTC. Its translation is CASSLDLPNSYEQYF.

J is TRBJ1-2 and V is TRBV4-1; possible D gene TRBD1, 6 bases. Germline V CDR1 and CDR2: MGHRA, YSYEKL. V was cut by 2 bases and J by 7 bases, with 11 bases left in between. The CDR3 covers 13 residues. Written as DNA, the CDR3 is TGCGCCAGCAGCCAACAGGGGCTGAGTGGCTACACCTTC. It specifies CASSQQGLSGYTF.

This clone was seen only a few times. V is TRBV5-1 and J is TRBJ1-1; D may be TRBD1 (5 bases). Germline V gives CDR1 SGHRS, CDR2 YFSETQ. This CDR3 contains 14 residues. The V and J ends lost 6 bases and 0 bases respectively, with 12 bases between them. CDR3 loop: CASTETGVNTEAFF. CDR3 DNA: TGCGCCAGCACTGAGACGGGGGTGAACACTGAAGCTTTCTTT.

This chain links TRBV5-6 with TRBJ2-1; 9 positions agree with TRBD2. Germline trimming cut 4 bases from V and 8 bases from J; bases unmatched to any gene: 10. Germline CDR1 is SGHDT and CDR2 is YYEEEE. This CDR3 has 15 amino acids. CDR3 sequence (DNA): TGTGCCAGCAGCCTCGGGCTAGCGGGGTTCGATGAGCAGTTCTTC. It codes for CASSLGLAGFDEQFF.

The rearrangement joins TRBV19 to TRBJ2-5; 9 positions agree with TRBD2. CDR1 and CDR2 from the germline V gene are LNHDA and SQIVND (reference sequence). V lost 4 bases, J lost 5 bases, and 8 bases stayed unmatched. This CDR3 comprises 15 residues. CDR3 sequence reads: CASSKSLAGTETQYF. The CDR3 nucleotides are TGTGCCAGTAGTAAGTCTCTAGCGGGGACGGAGACCCAGTACTTC.

This clone was picked up one time. V usage is TRBV19 and J usage is TRBJ2-3, with D unclear. The CDR3 runs to 14 residues. V lost 6 bases, J lost 0 bases, and 10 bases lay in between. CDR1 is LNHDA, CDR2 SQIVND, per germline (reference sequence). This CDR3 reads CASREGVSTDTQYF. The CDR3 nucleotides read TGTGCCAGTAGGGAAGGAGTTAGCACAGATACGCAGTATTTT.

This chain links TRBV7-2 with TRBJ2-1, with 8 nucleotides matching TRBD1. J was trimmed by 2 bases and V by 5 bases; bases with no gene match: 5. The CDR3 is made up of 15 amino acids. Per germline, CDR1 SGHTA and CDR2 FQGNSA. The CDR3 sequence is CASSLGQGTYNEQFF. In DNA form, the CDR3 reads TGTGCCAGCAGCCTAGGACAGGGTACCTACAATGAGCAGTTCTTC.

V is TRBV6-1 and J is TRBJ2-1, with D possibly being TRBD2 (5 bases). This CDR3 spans 12 amino acids. V lost 11 bases and J 6 bases, leaving 14 bases between the germline ends. CDR1 MNHNS and CDR2 SASEGT come from the germline V gene. Here the CDR3 DNA reads TGTGCCTCGGAGCGGAGCCTCAATGAGCAGTTCTTC. This encodes CASERSLNEQFF.

This chain uses TRBV5-1 with TRBJ2-7; D may be TRBD1 (5 bases). Germline loops: CDR1 SGHRS, CDR2 YFSETQ. This CDR3 has 14 amino acids. Trimming took off 0 bases at V and 3 bases at J, with 10 bases between the two ends. CDR3 nucleotide sequence: TGCGCCAGCAGCTTGGAGGGGAACCACTACGAGCAGTACTTC. Amino acids: CASSLEGNHYEQYF.

This clone was seen only a few times. The V call is TRBV7-2, the J call TRBJ1-1; no clear D gene. The CDR3 totals 14 residues. V shed 0 bases and J shed 1 base, with 6 bases lying between them. Per the germline V gene, CDR1 is SGHTA and CDR2 is FQGNSA. The CDR3 nucleotides read TGTGCCAGCAGCTTAGCAGGGAGGAACACTGAAGCTTTCTTT. Its protein is CASSLAGRNTEAFF.

The chain combines TRBV7-6 with TRBJ2-7; TRBD2 might be the D (6 bases). V lost 5 bases to trimming and J lost 2 bases, with 10 bases between them. The CDR3 runs to 13 residues. From germline, CDR1 is SGHVS and CDR2 FNYEAQ. The CDR3 is CASSISGAYEQYF. CDR3 sequence (DNA): TGTGCCAGCAGCATTAGCGGAGCCTACGAGCAGTACTTC.

This clone has only a few counts. This sequence joins TRBV5-1 and TRBJ2-1, with TRBD2 identical over 9 bases. This CDR3 comprises 16 residues. Germline loops: CDR1 SGHRS, CDR2 YFSETQ. The V and J ends lost 0 bases and 9 bases, in that order; junction bases with no gene match: 10. The CDR3 DNA follows: TGCGCCAGCAGCTTGGCCGGCGCGGGGGGGTACCGTGAGCAGTTCTTC. This encodes CASSLAGAGGYREQFF. The complete variable domain, with remaining parts taken from reference TRBV5-1 and TRBJ2-1, reads KAGVTQTPRYLIKTRGQQVTLSCSPISGHRSVSWYQQTPGQGLQFLFEYFSETQRNKGNFPGRFSGRQFSNSRSEMNVSTLELGDSALYLCASSLAGAGGYREQFFGPGTRLTVL.

The chain joins TRBV5-5 to TRBJ2-6; D gene unclear. Germline V lookup: CDR1 SGHKS, CDR2 YYEKEE (reference sequence). The CDR3 has 15 amino acids. Trimming took 2 bases from V and 0 from J, leaving 6 bases between them. CDR3 region: CASSFRSSGANVLTF. DNA of the CDR3: TGTGCCAGCAGCTTTAGAAGCTCTGGGGCCAACGTCCTGACTTTC. The entire variable domain, with the rest obtained from reference TRBV5-5 and TRBJ2-6, is as follows: DAGVTQSPTHLIKTRGQQVTLRCSPISGHKSVSWYQQVLGQGPQFIFQYYEKEERGRGNFPDRFSARQFPNYSSELNVNALLLGDSALYLCASSFRSSGANVLTFGAGSRLTVL.

This clone was counted only a few times. The chain has TRBV21-1 and TRBJ2-5; the table assigns TRBD2, which was not confirmed against the DNA. TRBV21-1 is a pseudogene segment. CDR3 length: 15 amino acids. The CDR3 region has the DNA TGTGCCAGCAGCAAAGCGCTCGGGGATCAAGAGACCCAGTACTTC. The encoded protein is CASSKALGDQETQYF.

With respect to this clone: Its ends do not fully match the called genes, so a read error is possible. J is TRBJ2-7 and V is TRBV7-9; D is undetermined. The CDR3 runs to 12 residues. Germline V CDR1 and CDR2: SEHNR, FQNEAQ (reference sequence). DNA for the CDR3: TGTTCCAGCAGCTTATACAGCTACGAGCAGTACTTC. Its translation: CSSSLYSYEQYF.

This clone was recorded a few times. The V call is TRBV5-1, the J call TRBJ2-3; 9 positions match TRBD2. Trimming removed 0 bases from V and 4 bases from J; junction bases left unmatched: 6. The CDR3 is made up of 16 amino acids. The germline V gene encodes CDR1 SGHRS and CDR2 YFSETQ. Here the CDR3 DNA reads TGCGCCAGCAGCTTGGAGCAGCGGGGGGCGGCAGATACGCAGTATTTT. Translating it yields CASSLEQRGAADTQYF.

This chain's CDR3 is CASSLDRATGELFF. The CDR3 bases are TGTGCCAGCAGCTTAGACAGGGCCACCGGGGAGCTGTTTTTT. The chain carries TRBV7-2 and TRBJ2-2; D possibly corresponds to TRBD1 (6 bases). With 1 base removed from V and 4 bases from J, the gap between germline ends came to 7 bases. The germline V gene has CDR1 SGHTA and CDR2 FQGNSA. The CDR3 covers 14 residues. The entire variable domain, with the rest obtained from reference TRBV7-2 and TRBJ2-2, is as follows: GAGVSQSPSNKVTEKGKDVELRCDPISGHTALYWYRQSLGQGLEFLIYFQGNSAPDKSGLPSDRFSAERTGGSVSTLTIQRTQQEDSAVYLCASSLDRATGELFFGEGSRLTVL.

The J gene is TRBJ1-6, the V gene TRBV30, with 7 bases fitting TRBD1. Per the germline V gene, CDR1 is GTSNPN and CDR2 is SVGIG (reference sequence). This CDR3 has 16 amino acids. V dropped 1 base and J dropped 7; count of bases not matched to a gene: 10. The CDR3 spells CAWSGRGRGINSPLHF. In nucleotides, the CDR3 is TGTGCCTGGAGTGGAAGGGGGCGCGGAATAAATTCACCCCTCCACTTT.

This sequence joins TRBV19 and TRBJ1-5; 7 bases are a match to TRBD1. The trim removed 3 bases at V and 6 bases at J, leaving 8 bases unmatched. Germline CDR1 and CDR2: LNHDA and SQIVND (reference sequence). There are 15 residues in the CDR3. As DNA, the CDR3 is TGTGCCAGTAGTATGGGAAGGGGGCAGGTTCAGCCCCAGCATTTT. Translated, it gives CASSMGRGQVQPQHF.